This T cell receptor beta chain stems from a study of T-cell reconstitution after alpha-beta-depleted transplantation in children. Unique molecular identifiers were incorporated into the prepared TCRbeta library. TCRdb reprocessed the PCR reads with MiXCR, giving one entry per CDR3 protein. Of 200,000 to 250,000 distinct CDR3 sequences in the sample, around 12% are singletons; the top ten hold approximately 2.9%. This clonotype has a count of ten or more. The sample was PBMCs from the stem cell graft donor, taken from the stem cell graft. This TCR was sampled from a human donor who donated a stem cell graft to a child with acute lymphoblastic leukemia.

CDR3 in DNA: TGTGCCAGCAGCTTGCAACAGGGTCATGAAGCTTTCTTT. Protein: CASSLQQGHEAFF. The V call is TRBV5-5, the J call TRBJ1-1, with a tentative D call TRBD1 (6 bases). CDR1 and CDR2 (germline): SGHKS, YYEKEE (reference sequence). The CDR3 loop spans 13 amino acids. V was shortened by 1 base and J by 7 bases, with 11 bases between the two germline ends.